Below are 18 T cell receptor beta chains sequenced from a single sample in a study of monozygotic twins with inflammatory bowel disease. TCRdb processed the 5' RACE reads again and assigns one entry to each CDR3 protein, with no DNA. Its clone listing holds 350,000 to 500,000 distinct CDR3 sequences. The sequencing input was blood. The source of these receptors is a human donor with ulcerative colitis or Crohn's disease, or a healthy co-twin of an affected twin (not recorded which).

V usage is TRBV30 and J usage is TRBJ2-2. Germline V gene lookup returns CDR1 GTSNPN and CDR2 SVGIG (reference sequence). The CDR3 is 13 amino acids. CDR3 region: CAWSVLDNGELFF. The variable domain in full, with the rest retrieved from reference TRBV30 and TRBJ2-2, is SQTIHQWPATLVQPVGSPLSLECTVEGTSNPNLYWYRQAAGRGLQLLFYSVGIGQISSEVPQNLSASRPQDRQFILSSKKLLLSDSGFYLCAWSVLDNGELFFGEGSRLTVL.

This chain links TRBV4-1 with TRBJ1-5. The CDR3 covers 15 residues. The V gene's germline CDR1 is MGHRA and CDR2 YSYEKL. CDR3 sequence reads: CASSQADGSNQPQHF.

This rearrangement joins TRBV30 to TRBJ2-1; TCRdb gives TRBD1 as the D gene, but with no DNA this cannot be confirmed. CDR3 size: 12 residues. Looked up from germline, CDR1 is GTSNPN and CDR2 is SVGIG (reference sequence). This chain's CDR3 is CAWSFSGGEQFF.

The chain couples TRBV6-5 to TRBJ2-5. The V gene's germline CDR1 is MNHEY and CDR2 SVGAGI. The length of the CDR3 is 13 residues. The CDR3 loop reads CASSYSTGETQYF.

The chain carries TRBV28 and TRBJ2-5; TCRdb outputs TRBD1, but without DNA this stays unchecked. CDR3 length: 15 residues. In germline, CDR1 is MDHEN, CDR2 SYDVKM. Here the CDR3 reads CASSTVTGGEETQYF. The complete variable domain, with remaining parts taken from reference TRBV28 and TRBJ2-5, reads DVKVTQSSRYLVKRTGEKVFLECVQDMDHENMFWYRQDPGLGLRLIYFSYDVKMKEKGDIPEGYSVSREKKERFSLILESASTNQTSMYLCASSTVTGGEETQYFGPGTRLLVL.

This chain connects TRBV20-1 to TRBJ2-7; TCRdb reports TRBD2, a call that lacks DNA to check it against. There are 14 residues in the CDR3. Germline CDR1 DFQATT, CDR2 SNEGSKA (reference sequence). CDR3 in amino acids: CSALLPRGSYEQYF.

J is TRBJ2-1 and V is TRBV11-2; TCRdb lists TRBD2, though no DNA is available to test this call. The CDR3 has 15 residues. CDR1 is SGHAT and CDR2 is FQNNGV in the germline V gene. CDR3 amino acids: CASSLDPTSNNEQFF.

V is TRBV5-4 and J is TRBJ2-7; TCRdb gives TRBD2 as the D gene, but with no DNA this cannot be confirmed. The CDR3 runs 15 residues. Germline CDR1 is SGHNT and CDR2 is YYREEE (reference sequence). Here the CDR3 reads CASIGTSGGIYEQYF.

V is TRBV11-1 and J is TRBJ2-1. Germline V gives CDR1 SGHAT, CDR2 FQDESV (reference sequence). The CDR3 has 19 residues. The CDR3 here is CASSLAYGPILSSYNEQFF.

The rearrangement joins TRBV9 to TRBJ2-1; the D call of TRBD2 rests on TCRdb alone, since no DNA is present to check it. The CDR3 spans 16 residues. Germline-derived CDR1 and CDR2 are SGDLS and YYNGEE. The CDR3 protein is CASSPYGASGDAEQFF. Based on the CDR3 plus reference TRBV9 and TRBJ2-1, the full variable domain is DSGVTQTPKHLITATGQRVTLRCSPRSGDLSVYWYQQSLDQGLQFLIQYYNGEERAKGNILERFSAQQFPDLHSELNLSSLELGDSALYFCASSPYGASGDAEQFFGPGTRLTVL.

V and J are TRBV20-1 and TRBJ2-7; the D call of TRBD1 rests on TCRdb alone, since no DNA is present to check it. The CDR3 runs to 13 residues. CDR1 and CDR2 from the germline V gene are DFQATT and SNEGSKA (reference sequence). The CDR3 loop reads CSATGTGGYEQYF.

This chain links TRBV7-2 with TRBJ2-7; no DNA is available, so the TRBD2 call from TCRdb remains unchecked. Germline V gene sequence: CDR1 SGHTA, CDR2 FQGNSA. CDR3 length equals 16 residues. The CDR3 region is CASSQRTSGFSYEQYF.

This chain joins TRBV29-1 and TRBJ2-3; TCRdb proposes TRBD1, but this gene call is untestable without DNA. Germline assignment: CDR1 SQVTM and CDR2 ANQGSEA. This CDR3 is 13 amino acids long. CDR3 sequence: CSARTGGTDTQYF.

V gene TRBV20-1 combines with J gene TRBJ1-4; without DNA, the TCRdb call of TRBD1 cannot be checked. The length of the CDR3 is 13 residues. CDR1 is DFQATT and CDR2 is SNEGSKA in the germline V gene (reference sequence). The CDR3 reads CSAPGQGNEKLFF.

This chain joins TRBV18 and TRBJ1-2. Germline V gene lookup returns CDR1 KGHSH and CDR2 LQKENI. This CDR3 is 15 amino acids long. CDR3 amino acids: CASSKSLVIDYGYTF.

The chain joins TRBV4-1 to TRBJ1-1; TCRdb designates TRBD1, a call that cannot be tested without DNA. The CDR3 consists of 14 residues. The germline V gene encodes CDR1 MGHRA and CDR2 YSYEKL. The CDR3: CASSQGGQYTEAFF.

The V and J genes are TRBV20-1 and TRBJ1-2; TCRdb designates TRBD1, a call that cannot be tested without DNA. This CDR3 contains 14 residues. Germline-derived CDR1 and CDR2 are DFQATT and SNEGSKA (reference sequence). CDR3 protein: CSARPDSTSYGYTF.

CDR3 sequence: CATTSGRPQDTQYF. The chain has TRBV12-3 or TRBV12-4 and TRBJ2-3; TCRdb gives TRBD2 as the D gene, but with no DNA this cannot be confirmed. The CDR3 is 14 amino acids.